Here is one TCR beta chain with its context. Its antigen is not identified. The sample belongs to a study of blood T cells in healthy people across ages. Regarding the study as a whole: More naive CD4+ cells and higher diversity were found in long-lived than in aged donors. There was no known CMV status for donors, so expanded clonotype changes were possibly confounded.

Combining a sample-barcoded 5' primer with a J-beta primer mix, a second PCR ran for roughly 7 to 11 cycles. TCRdb called the 5' RACE reads again in MiXCR, with one record for every CDR3 protein. The table has about 780,000 distinct CDR3 sequences, around half seen once. Healthy Caucasian individuals from Russia aged 6 to 90 served as donors. The authors isolated at least 6 million PBMCs per sample. CDR3 length: 14 amino acids. The germline gives CDR1 LNHNV, CDR2 YYDKDF (reference sequence). Trimming pared 0 bases from V and 8 bases from J, leaving 12 bases between. The chain carries TRBV15 and TRBJ2-3; D call uncertain. Sequencing used blood. This TCR derives from an older man in good health. The CDR3 here is CATSRDGVISTQYF. DNA for the CDR3: TGTGCCACCAGCAGAGATGGGGTAATTAGTACGCAGTATTTT.